This T cell receptor beta chain was identified during a study of OX40 agonist ivuxolimab in advanced cancers. Overall study results and limits: The study observed clonal expansion of CD4+ and CD8+ blood T cells by week 6 at 0.1 to 3.0 mg/kg.

Some clones are missing from TCRdb's copy, which holds only in-frame ones; the method was immunoSEQ multiplex PCR. This sample carries about 46,000 clones, about 80% of them seen once, and the ten largest clones take 3.5% to 4.5%. CDR3 length equals 14 residues. Trimming pared 4 bases from V and 0 bases from J, leaving 10 bases between. CDR1 is SGHNT and CDR2 is YYREEE in the germline V gene (reference sequence). This clone was observed a few times. As yet, its antigen is unknown. The V gene is TRBV5-4, the J gene TRBJ1-1; D is possibly TRBD1 (5 bases). This clonotype originated in an adult with an advanced solid tumor such as melanoma, head and neck, liver or kidney cancer. Sequenced here: CD4+ or CD8+ T cells sorted from blood, sampled in a trial of the OX40 agonist ivuxolimab. The CDR3 DNA follows: TGTGCCAGCAGCCAGAAAGGGGTGAACACTGAAGCTTTCTTT. Protein product: CASSQKGVNTEAFF. The whole variable domain, remainder taken from reference TRBV5-4 and TRBJ1-1, is ETGVTQSPTHLIKTRGQQVTLRCSSQSGHNTVSWYQQALGQGPQFIFQYYREEENGRGNFPPRFSGLQFPNYSSELNVNALELDDSALYLCASSQKGVNTEAFFGQGTRLTVV.